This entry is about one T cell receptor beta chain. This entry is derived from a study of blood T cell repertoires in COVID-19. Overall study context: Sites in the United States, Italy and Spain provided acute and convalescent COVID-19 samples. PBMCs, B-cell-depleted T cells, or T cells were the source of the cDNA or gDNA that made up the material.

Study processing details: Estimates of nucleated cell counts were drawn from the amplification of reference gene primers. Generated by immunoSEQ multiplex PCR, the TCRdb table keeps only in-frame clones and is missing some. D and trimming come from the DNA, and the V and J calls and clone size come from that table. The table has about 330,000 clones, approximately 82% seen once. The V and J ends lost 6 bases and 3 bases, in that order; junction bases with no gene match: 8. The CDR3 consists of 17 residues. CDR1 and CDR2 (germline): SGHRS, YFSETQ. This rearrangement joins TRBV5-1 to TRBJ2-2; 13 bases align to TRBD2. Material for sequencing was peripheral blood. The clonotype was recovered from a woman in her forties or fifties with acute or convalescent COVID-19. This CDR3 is CASTRTSGGQYTGELFF. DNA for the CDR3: TGCGCCAGCACTCGGACTAGCGGGGGCCAGTACACCGGGGAGCTGTTTTTT.